This T cell receptor (beta chain) came from a study of radiation and T cells in renal cell carcinoma. The time point: blood 2 weeks post-SBRT. Treatment indicated: 15 Gy SBRT to primary tumor, nephrectomy 4 weeks later. Blood was sampled at baseline, 2 weeks and 4 weeks after SBRT. The protocol was immunoSEQ multiplex PCR, while the TCRdb copy is restricted to in-frame clones and leaves out a portion. The repertoire consists of 150,000 or so clones, with 87% occurring once and the leading ten covering approximately 12%. The germline gives CDR1 LGHNA, CDR2 YNFKEQ. The CDR3 extends over 13 amino acids. The V segment lost 4 bases and the J segment 7 bases; nucleotides outside the gene matches: 3.

This clonotype originated in a woman between 50 and 59 years old with renal cell carcinoma. The chain combines TRBV4-2 with TRBJ2-1; TRBD2 aligns across 8 bases. This material consisted of blood, taken from a patient whose treatment included radiotherapy and nephrectomy. CDR3 nucleotide sequence: TGTGCCAGCAGCCGCGGGGGGCGGAATGAGCAGTTCTTC. Residues: CASSRGGRNEQFF.